The TCR beta chain described here comes from a study of regulatory T cells in long-lasting Graves disease. CDR1 and CDR2 (germline): MDHEN, SYDVKM. With 5 bases removed from V and 3 bases from J, the gap between germline ends came to 8 bases. This CDR3 is 13 amino acids long. Arm-PCR of CDR3 regions and iRepertoire HTBI primers were used to build TCR beta libraries. TCRdb ran MiXCR on the multiplex PCR reads and lists one entry per CDR3 protein. The sample records fewer than 450,000 distinct CDR3 sequences, more than 20% being singletons. The sample's time point: persistent/refractory GD, antithyroid drugs over 5 years with positive TRAb. PBMC-derived RNA was used for the TCR library. At least ten counts were recorded for this clonotype.

The source of this sequence is a female donor with Graves disease. Sequences were derived from peripheral blood mononuclear cells (PBMCs), sampled when the disease was refractory, from a patient treated with antithyroid drugs. V gene TRBV28 combines with J gene TRBJ1-5; D not certain. The CDR3 nucleotides read TGTGCCAGCAGTCGACGGAACAATCAGCCCCAGCATTTT. It codes for CASSRRNNQPQHF.